This entry describes one TCR beta chain. Trimming took 6 bases from V and 1 from J; bases not matched to a gene: 4. The V gene's germline CDR1 is SGHTA and CDR2 FQGTGA. The CDR3 totals 16 residues. Only in-frame clones appear in the TCRdb table, and some are missing; sequencing was by immunoSEQ multiplex PCR. The table includes around 150,000 clones, 65% to 90% detected once. The data stem from a study of blood T cell repertoires in COVID-19. The sample taken for sequencing was peripheral blood. The chain combines TRBV7-3 with TRBJ2-2; 11 bases align to TRBD2. This TCR came from a woman in her thirties or forties with COVID-19, enrolled during active disease. The DNA of the CDR3 is TGTGCCAGCAGGACTAGCGGGGCAGGGAACACCGGGGAGCTGTTTTTT. This codes for CASRTSGAGNTGELFF.